Detailed here is one T cell receptor (beta chain). The target of this receptor is not known. One base away there is no much larger clone; base qualities are not given. This sample was taken from a study of blood T cell repertoires in COVID-19 (dated by TCRdb to about 2020). In terms of the full investigation: Samples from collaborators originated in the United States, Italy and Spain and spanned both the acute and convalescent phases of COVID-19. Samples were obtained from the ongoing ImmuneRACE study (first 160 participants) and from 1,200 or so subjects provided by 6 global collaborators. The repertoires were made available in a free public database intended to serve as a resource for research on the immune response to SARS-CoV-2. The material from the prospective study consisted of cDNA or gDNA derived from T cells, B-cell-depleted T cells, or PBMCs. Deeply sampled blood TCRbeta repertoires from subjects exposed to, actively infected with, or recovered from COVID-19 were included in the dataset. The sample metadata nearly always contained a de-identified subject ID, COVID-19 status, age in years and sex. Where HLA class I and class II types were available, the types were taken from metadata supplied by the sample provider, not from assay-based typing.

TCRbeta CDR3 regions were amplified from genomic DNA using the immunoSEQ Assay, a bias-controlled multiplex PCR. The study's own analysis went as follows. Nucleated cell counts per sample were estimated from amplification of reference gene primers within the assay. To quantify the absolute abundance of each unique TCRbeta CDR3 rearrangement, sequence reads were collapsed and filtered. For each sample, productive Simpson clonality was calculated by taking the square root of Simpson's diversity index across productive rearrangements. The table was pulled from immuneACCESS by TCRdb, which kept in-frame rearrangements only. Such tables lose some clones; where checked, under half of the loss comes from unresolved V genes, and the rest has no known cause. The D gene and trimming were derived from the DNA, and the V and J assignments and clone size from that table. The sample table records some 430,000 clones; roughly 88% of these occur just once. About 0.63% of the sample rests with the top ten.

The CDR3 starts with the cysteine, ends with the phenylalanine, and has 18 residues. Here the CDR3 DNA is all that survives: 54 bases in frame from base 1. The germline V gene yields KGHSH for CDR1 and LQKENI for CDR2. Trimming costs V 2 bases and J 1 base, and their ends lie 20 bases apart. On the study overall, not on this receptor specifically: The quantity of clinical and demographic metadata differed by source and by participant and was supplied without curation.

Participants in the prospective study were enrolled through a virtual design, were aged roughly 18 to 100 years, and lived in some 24 United States geographic areas. Cohort assignment in the prospective study relied on participant-reported clinical history from a screening survey and a study questionnaire. For ImmuneRACE Cohort 3, a participant was defined as recovered based on two consecutive negative NP/OP PCR tests, clearance by a healthcare professional, or resolution of symptoms. Each participant in the prospective study had whole blood, serum and a nasopharyngeal or oropharyngeal swab collected by mobile phlebotomists. Over a roughly 2-month period, participants in the prospective study had the option of providing additional blood draws and questionnaires. Prospective study blood samples were shipped either frozen or at room temperature before DNA extraction.

This TCR was recovered from a young man who had recovered from COVID-19. The specimen was PBMCs or T cells enriched from blood (not recorded which). The chain uses TRBV18 and TRBJ1-1; 5 matching bases give a weak D call of TRBD1. The CDR3 sequence is CASSPFGGEGDGNTEAFF. The DNA sequence reads TGTGCCAGCTCACCATTCGGGGGTGAGGGAGATGGGAACACTGAAGCTTTCTTT. Where the CDR3 stops, the reference TRBV18 and TRBJ1-1 genes take over; the full variable domain is NAGVMQNPRHLVRRRGQEARLRCSPMKGHSHVYWYRQLPEEGLKFMVYLQKENIIDESGMPKERFSAEFPKEGPSILRIQQVVRGDSAAYFCASSPFGGEGDGNTEAFFGQGTRLTVV.